This T cell receptor beta chain came from a study of CD8+ T cells in alopecia areata. V lost 3 bases to trimming and J lost 0 bases, with 9 bases between them. Germline CDR1 is SGHTA and CDR2 is FQGTGA. The CDR3 extends over 14 amino acids. Noted treatment: oral pan-JAK inhibitor, 5-10 mg twice daily. RNA extraction and reverse transcription yielded cDNA as sequencing template. Sequenced by immunoSEQ multiplex PCR; TCRdb stores in-frame clones only, minus some. The sample yields 200,000 or so clones, roughly 60% seen once. This chain connects TRBV7-3 to TRBJ2-7; no reliable D call. Source: CD4+ T cells sorted from blood, taken at week 24, from a patient treated with tofacitinib. This receptor was obtained from a human donor with alopecia areata. The CDR3 sequence is CASSFSQDSYEQYF. The CDR3 nucleotides read TGTGCCAGCAGCTTTTCCCAGGACTCCTACGAGCAGTACTTC.